Listed below are T cell receptor beta chains from one sample, sequenced in a study of blood T cell repertoires in COVID-19. Assay used: immunoSEQ multiplex PCR; TCRdb lists only in-frame clones, some missing. The profile covers more than 400,000 clones, with around 90% appearing a single time and roughly 0.66% taken by the ten largest. Sequences were obtained from PBMCs or T cells enriched from blood (not recorded which). These receptor sequences come from a man between 18 and 29 years old who had recovered from COVID-19. Each CDR3 is given with its conserved first and last residue. The order of the fields is clone size, J gene, D gene, V gene, CDR3 protein, CDR3 DNA. A D gene is named only where the DNA matches it firmly. Clone size is shown for a subset of rows, as once, few, many or a class of expanded clone.

clone size: NA; J gene: TRBJ2-6; D gene: NA; V gene: TRBV19; CDR3 protein: CASRRAPLSGANVLTF; CDR3 DNA: TGTGCCAGTAGGAGGGCGCCGTTGTCAGGGGCCAACGTCCTGACTTTC
clone size: NA; J gene: TRBJ2-7; D gene: NA; V gene: TRBV5-8; CDR3 protein: CASSLPGDNSYEQYF; CDR3 DNA: TGTGCCAGCAGCCTACCAGGGGACAACTCCTACGAGCAGTACTTC
clone size: NA; J gene: TRBJ2-7; D gene: NA; V gene: TRBV5-8; CDR3 protein: CASSLDRSLSYEQYF; CDR3 DNA: TGTGCCAGCAGCTTGGACAGGTCCCTCTCCTACGAGCAGTACTTC
clone size: once; J gene: TRBJ2-7; D gene: TRBD2; V gene: TRBV5-5; CDR3 protein: CASSPIAGPTYEQYF; CDR3 DNA: TGTGCCAGCAGCCCCATAGCGGGACCCACCTACGAGCAGTACTTC
clone size: NA; J gene: TRBJ1-1; D gene: TRBD1; V gene: TRBV27; CDR3 protein: CASSFRPGQEVSNTEAFF; CDR3 DNA: TGTGCCAGCAGTTTTCGACCTGGACAGGAGGTGTCGAACACTGAAGCTTTCTTT
clone size: NA; J gene: TRBJ1-5; D gene: NA; V gene: TRBV6-1; CDR3 protein: CASSEAPGGGSQPQHF; CDR3 DNA: TGTGCCAGCAGTGAAGCCCCGGGGGGTGGGAGTCAGCCCCAGCATTTT
clone size: NA; J gene: TRBJ2-7; D gene: NA; V gene: TRBV10-1; CDR3 protein: CASSPTPTGYEQYF; CDR3 DNA: TGCGCCAGCAGTCCCACACCGACAGGCTACGAGCAGTACTTC
clone size: many; J gene: TRBJ2-6; D gene: NA; V gene: TRBV28; CDR3 protein: CASSLQGTGANVLTF; CDR3 DNA: TGTGCCAGCAGTTTACAGGGCACTGGGGCCAACGTCCTGACTTTC
clone size: NA; J gene: TRBJ2-1; D gene: TRBD2; V gene: TRBV19; CDR3 protein: CASSTRSLSGSKGASYNEQFF; CDR3 DNA: TGTGCCAGTAGTACCCGAAGCCTTAGCGGGAGTAAGGGGGCCTCCTACAATGAGCAGTTCTTC
clone size: NA; J gene: TRBJ1-1; D gene: NA; V gene: TRBV3-1/TRBV3-2; CDR3 protein: CASSHSRVTEAFF; CDR3 DNA: TGTGCCAGCAGCCACTCCAGGGTTACTGAAGCTTTCTTT
clone size: NA; J gene: TRBJ2-4; D gene: TRBD2; V gene: TRBV7-8; CDR3 protein: CASSLGGGPVSKNIQYF; CDR3 DNA: TGTGCCAGCAGCTTAGGGGGGGGTCCCGTGTCCAAAAACATTCAGTACTTC
clone size: NA; J gene: TRBJ1-2; D gene: NA; V gene: TRBV28; CDR3 protein: CACNPRGGAYGYTF; CDR3 DNA: TGTGCCTGTAACCCCCGAGGGGGGGCCTATGGCTACACCTTC
clone size: NA; J gene: TRBJ1-1; D gene: NA; V gene: TRBV5-4; CDR3 protein: CASSSSGDMNTEAFF; CDR3 DNA: TGTGCCAGCAGCTCTTCAGGGGACATGAACACTGAAGCTTTCTTT
clone size: NA; J gene: TRBJ1-3; D gene: NA; V gene: TRBV19; CDR3 protein: CASSENDLGLGNTIYF; CDR3 DNA: TGTGCCAGTAGTGAAAACGACCTGGGACTTGGAAACACCATATATTTT
clone size: NA; J gene: TRBJ1-5; D gene: NA; V gene: TRBV19; CDR3 protein: CASTEGHGRQPQHF; CDR3 DNA: TGTGCCAGTACCGAGGGTCACGGTAGACAGCCCCAGCATTTT
clone size: NA; J gene: TRBJ1-1; D gene: TRBD1; V gene: TRBV5-5; CDR3 protein: CASSLRGDRGSTEAFF; CDR3 DNA: TGTGCCAGCAGCTTAAGGGGGGACAGGGGATCCACTGAAGCTTTCTTT
clone size: NA; J gene: TRBJ1-6; D gene: NA; V gene: TRBV5-4; CDR3 protein: CASSPDRKGNSPLHF; CDR3 DNA: TGTGCCAGCAGCCCGGACAGAAAGGGAAATTCACCCCTCCACTTT
clone size: NA; J gene: TRBJ2-3; D gene: NA; V gene: TRBV29-1; CDR3 protein: CSAGALEREMGDTQYF; CDR3 DNA: TGCAGCGCGGGGGCGTTAGAGCGGGAAATGGGAGATACGCAGTATTTT
clone size: NA; J gene: TRBJ2-1; D gene: TRBD1; V gene: TRBV7-9; CDR3 protein: CASSTRQGKTYNEQFF; CDR3 DNA: TGTGCCAGCAGCACCAGACAGGGTAAAACCTACAATGAGCAGTTCTTC
clone size: NA; J gene: TRBJ2-2; D gene: NA; V gene: TRBV9; CDR3 protein: CASSVDQGIGELFF; CDR3 DNA: TGTGCCAGCAGCGTAGATCAGGGGATCGGGGAGCTGTTTTTT
clone size: NA; J gene: TRBJ1-1; D gene: TRBD1; V gene: TRBV6-5; CDR3 protein: CASHRGENTEAFF; CDR3 DNA: TGTGCCAGCCACAGGGGGGAGAACACTGAAGCTTTCTTT
clone size: NA; J gene: TRBJ1-2; D gene: NA; V gene: TRBV4-2; CDR3 protein: CASSPEGGGGNYGYTF; CDR3 DNA: TGTGCCAGCAGCCCAGAGGGGGGAGGAGGTAACTATGGCTACACCTTC
clone size: NA; J gene: TRBJ1-6; D gene: TRBD1; V gene: TRBV7-9; CDR3 protein: CASSLGQGISPLHF; CDR3 DNA: TGTGCCAGCAGCTTAGGACAGGGGATTTCACCCCTCCACTTT
clone size: NA; J gene: TRBJ1-1; D gene: TRBD1; V gene: TRBV25-1; CDR3 protein: CASSEYGTGDFAQLF; CDR3 DNA: TGTGCCAGCAGTGAATATGGGACAGGGGACTTCGCTCAATTATTT